Below, one TCR beta chain is given with its context. Trimming stripped 3 bases from V and 9 bases from J, with 10 bases between. CDR1 and CDR2 from the germline V gene are SGHDT and YYEEEE. The CDR3 runs to 12 residues. The data belong to a study of T cell clones after liver transplantation. Sequencing was performed with immunoSEQ multiplex PCR; in TCRdb, only in-frame clones are kept and a portion is missing. The table shows around 100,000 clones, with around 84% occurring only once. Thawed unstimulated PBMCs were FACS-sorted by CD3, CD4 and CD8 into two populations. The specimen was CD4+ T cells from blood, collected around 4 years after liver transplant. This receptor was identified in a human patient who received a liver transplant. The graft donor may have given rise to some T cells. The chain carries TRBV5-6 and TRBJ2-1; D is unresolved. Here the CDR3 reads CASSWAVGEQFF. CDR3 coding DNA: TGTGCCAGCAGCTGGGCGGTAGGTGAGCAGTTCTTC.